The 2 T cell receptor beta chains below all came from one sample that was sequenced in a study of blood T cell repertoires in COVID-19. Only in-frame clones appear in the TCRdb table, and some are missing; sequencing was by immunoSEQ multiplex PCR. The data contain 200,000 to 250,000 clones, approximately 81% of them singletons. Sequencing input: peripheral blood. Source of these receptors: a woman of 80 years or more with acute or convalescent COVID-19.

This clone occurred once. The chain carries TRBV10-3 and TRBJ2-3; 8 bases line up with TRBD2. From germline, CDR1 is ENHRY and CDR2 SYGVKD. The CDR3 runs 16 residues. Trimming removed 3 bases from V and 0 bases from J; junction bases left unmatched: 5. CDR3 amino acids: CAISEGGGPSTDTQYF. The CDR3 DNA reads as TGTGCCATCAGTGAAGGCGGGGGGCCTAGCACAGATACGCAGTATTTT.

This rearrangement joins TRBV5-8 to TRBJ1-1, with a tentative D call TRBD1 (5 bases). This CDR3 contains 14 residues. The germline V and J ends were trimmed by 2 bases and 5 bases, with 13 bases remaining between them. Germline values: CDR1 SGHTS, CDR2 YDEGEE. The DNA of the CDR3 is TGTGCCAGCAGCTTATCAGGGTTCCCGACTGAAGCTTTCTTT. This sequence encodes CASSLSGFPTEAFF. Supplemented by reference TRBV5-8 and TRBJ1-1, the full variable domain reads EAGVTQSPTHLIKTRGQQATLRCSPISGHTSVYWYQQALGLGLQFLLWYDEGEERNRGNFPPRFSGRQFPNYSSELNVNALELEDSALYLCASSLSGFPTEAFFGQGTRLTVV.